The 8 T cell receptor beta chains in this list originate from one sample, sequenced in a study of blood T cell repertoires in COVID-19 (dated by TCRdb to the early 2020s). The library was built by means of the immunoSEQ multiplex PCR assay. This is the immuneACCESS table as TCRdb keeps it, with only in-frame sequences that have V and J called. A part of the clones is gone; compared with another copy, unresolved V genes explain less than half, and the rest is unexplained. The table for this sample lists roughly 31,000 clones; about 90% of them were counted only once. Of the sample, 24% falls within the top ten clones. The sequencing sample was made of peripheral blood. The receptors were gathered from a human donor with active COVID-19. The donor label of this sample is uncertain.

CDR3 loop: CASGSDRGGGTF. CDR3 nucleotides: TGTGCTAGTGGTTCGGACAGGGGAGGGGGTACCTTC. The chain employs TRBV12-5 and TRBJ1-2, with 9 positions matching TRBD1. CDR3 length: 12 residues. V gave up 4 bases and J gave up 14 bases; unmatched junction bases: 8. Germline V gene data show CDR1 as LGHNT and CDR2 as FRNRAP.

The chain combines TRBV7-9 with TRBJ1-1; TRBD1 agrees at 9 bases. J gave up 7 bases and V 5 bases, and 8 bases lay outside the gene matches. Per the germline V gene, CDR1 is SEHNR and CDR2 is FQNEAQ (reference sequence). CDR3 length equals 14 residues. The CDR3 loop reads CASSPGQGVFEAFF. CDR3 coding DNA: TGTGCCAGCAGCCCGGGACAGGGAGTTTTTGAAGCTTTCTTT.

The chain links TRBV4-3 to TRBJ2-7, with D possibly matching TRBD1 (6 bases). The V gene's germline CDR1 is LGHNA and CDR2 YSLEER. The length of the CDR3 is 17 residues. Trimming cost V 0 bases and J 3 bases, with 18 bases left between them. The CDR3 is CASSQDYWRTANYEQYF. The CDR3 nucleotides are TGCGCCAGCAGCCAAGATTATTGGCGGACAGCGAACTACGAGCAGTACTTC.

V usage is TRBV7-6 and J usage is TRBJ2-5; 11 nucleotides agree with TRBD2. The CDR3 is 16 amino acids. V dropped 1 base and J dropped 5; count of bases not matched to a gene: 6. Germline V gene lookup returns CDR1 SGHVS and CDR2 FNYEAQ. The CDR3 protein is CASSLGPLAGVETQYF. Here the CDR3 DNA reads TGTGCCAGCAGCTTAGGGCCACTAGCGGGAGTGGAGACCCAGTACTTC.

The chain joins TRBV11-3 to TRBJ1-2; perhaps TRBD1 as D (5 bases). CDR1 and CDR2 (germline): SGHNT, YENEEA. CDR3 size: 12 residues. The germline V and J ends were trimmed by 5 bases and 8 bases, with 12 bases remaining between them. The CDR3, as DNA: TGTGCCAGCAGCCCGGGACTGCTGGGCTACACCTTC. As protein: CASSPGLLGYTF. Filled out from reference TRBV11-3 and TRBJ1-2, the complete variable domain reads EAGVVQSPRYKIIEKKQPVAFWCNPISGHNTLYWYLQNLGQGPELLIRYENEEAVDDSQLPKDRFSAERLKGVDSTLKIQPAELGDSAVYLCASSPGLLGYTFGSGTRLTVV.

V is TRBV4-3 and J is TRBJ2-1; 9 nucleotides match TRBD2. The CDR3 is 16 amino acids. The ends lost 0 bases at V and 6 bases at J; junction bases unmatched: 6. Per the germline V gene, CDR1 is LGHNA and CDR2 is YSLEER. For the CDR3, the DNA is TGCGCCAGCAGCCAAGACCCACTAGCGGGCCCCAATGAGCAGTTCTTC. Its protein is CASSQDPLAGPNEQFF.

This rearrangement joins TRBV7-3 to TRBJ2-2, with D hard to call. Germline CDR1 is SGHTA and CDR2 is FQGTGA. The V end lost 1 base, the J end lost 7 bases, and 10 bases lay between the germline ends. The CDR3 sequence is 14 residues long. CDR3 coding DNA: TGTGCCAGCAGCTTAAATTTAATTAGCGGGGAGCTGTTTTTT. Translated, it gives CASSLNLISGELFF.

The V gene is TRBV7-9, the J gene TRBJ2-5, with D maybe TRBD2 (6 bases). The CDR3 is 14 residues long. The V gene lost 1 base and the J gene lost 4 bases, with 10 bases spanning the gap. Germline lookup yields CDR1 SEHNR and CDR2 FQNEAQ (reference sequence). Here the CDR3 reads CASSLGGGLETQYF. CDR3 nucleotides: TGTGCCAGCAGCTTAGGTGGAGGGTTAGAGACCCAGTACTTC.